This T cell receptor (beta chain) was sequenced during a study of CD8 T cells in ankylosing spondylitis. This clonotype was observed a handful of times. Its antigen is not identified. General study findings and limits: Earlier literature documents some of the motif variants in reactive arthritis synovial fluid and blood. It appeared that ankylosing spondylitis blood was characterized by a TCR beta motif of roughly 8 highly homologous variants. Clones linked to disease, bearing a CD8+ phenotype, were relatively rare in peripheral blood.

MiXCR was run by TCRdb on the 5' RACE reads, yielding one entry per CDR3 protein. The repertoire holds under 150,000 distinct CDR3 sequences, with approximately 14% as singletons. Material for sequencing was blood, either unsorted or a sorted T cell fraction (not recorded which). This clonotype originated in a female donor with ankylosing spondylitis or in good health (not recorded which).

The CDR3 sequence: CASSPSLAGAWYEQYF. In nucleotides, the CDR3 is TGTGCCAGCAGTCCTTCTCTAGCGGGAGCTTGGTACGAGCAGTACTTC. The rearrangement uses TRBV12-3 or TRBV12-4 and TRBJ2-7; 10 bases line up with TRBD2. The CDR3 is made up of 16 amino acids. Trimming at V came to 5 bases and at J to 4 bases, leaving 11 bases not matched to a gene.